The entry below describes one T cell receptor beta chain. Its target is not known. Assay: immunoSEQ multiplex PCR; the TCRdb copy retains only in-frame clones and omits some. The sample consists of approximately 2,000,000 clones, 80% to 95% of them appearing once. Naive CD8 populations comprised CD45RO-negative cells positively selected for CCR7, excluding terminally differentiated effector memory CD45RA+ cells. There were only Caucasian adults among the donors, and all lived in Nashville, Tennessee. The CDR3 consists of 12 residues. With 3 bases removed from V and 7 bases from J, the gap between germline ends came to 9 bases. Germline V gene sequence: CDR1 SGDLS, CDR2 YYNGEE. This specimen belongs to a study of shared clonotypes between healthy human individuals. Study-wide results and caveats: A few donors shared 5% to 5.5% of their naive CD4 clonotypes.

The clonotype originates from a man aged 18 to 30 in good health. Some clones in this sample may be carry-over from other donors' samples. The chain carries TRBV9 and TRBJ2-3; D might be TRBD2 (6 bases). Sequencing input: naive CD8+ T cells from PBMCs. CDR3 region: CASSGGGNTQYF. The CDR3 DNA reads TGTGCCAGCAGCGGAGGCGGGAATACGCAGTATTTT.